This is a list of T cell receptor beta chains from one sample in a study of cytomegalovirus exposure and HLA in healthy donors. Here immunoSEQ multiplex PCR was the method, and the copy in TCRdb shows in-frame clones only, minus some. The table shows some 49,000 clones, with around 91% occurring only once. The sequenced sample was PBMCs. These receptors were obtained from a man between 18 and 35 years old in good health and CMV-seronegative. Each CDR3 is given with its conserved first and last residue.

v_gene: TRBV7-9; j_gene: TRBJ2-3; CDR3aa: CASSLGLGQGATDTQYF
v_gene: TRBV6-5; j_gene: TRBJ2-7; CDR3aa: CASSFHGTGYEQYF
v_gene: TRBV28; j_gene: TRBJ2-1; CDR3aa: CASSFIGGRSYNEQFF
v_gene: TRBV6-4; j_gene: TRBJ2-1; CDR3aa: CASSSTSGNEQFF
v_gene: TRBV6-5; j_gene: TRBJ1-1; CDR3aa: CASSTGPEAFF
v_gene: TRBV7-2; j_gene: TRBJ2-7; CDR3aa: CASSLERGSDEQYF
v_gene: TRBV11-3; j_gene: TRBJ2-1; CDR3aa: CASSLGESSGRANEQFF
v_gene: TRBV7-9; j_gene: TRBJ2-1; CDR3aa: CASSLDALENEQFF
v_gene: TRBV19; j_gene: TRBJ1-5; CDR3aa: CASSDELRGNQPQHF
v_gene: TRBV11-2; j_gene: TRBJ1-2; CDR3aa: CASSLGQGYGYTF